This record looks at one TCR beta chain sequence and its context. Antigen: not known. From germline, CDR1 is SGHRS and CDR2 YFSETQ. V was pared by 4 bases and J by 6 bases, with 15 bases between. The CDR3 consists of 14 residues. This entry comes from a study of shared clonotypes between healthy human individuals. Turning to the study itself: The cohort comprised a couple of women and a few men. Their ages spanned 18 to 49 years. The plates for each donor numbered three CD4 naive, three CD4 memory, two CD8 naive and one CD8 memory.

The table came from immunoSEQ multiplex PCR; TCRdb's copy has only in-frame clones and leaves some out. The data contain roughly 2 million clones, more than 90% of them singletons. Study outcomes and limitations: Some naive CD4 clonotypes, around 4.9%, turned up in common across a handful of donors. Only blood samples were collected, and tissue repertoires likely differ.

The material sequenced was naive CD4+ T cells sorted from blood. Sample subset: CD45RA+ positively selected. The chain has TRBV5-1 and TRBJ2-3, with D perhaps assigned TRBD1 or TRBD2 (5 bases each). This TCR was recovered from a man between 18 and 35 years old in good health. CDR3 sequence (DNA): TGCGCCAGCAGCAACCGGGACCCGTGGGATACGCAGTATTTT. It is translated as CASSNRDPWDTQYF.